A selection of T cell receptor beta chains follows, all from one sample in a study of cytomegalovirus exposure and HLA in healthy donors. TCRdb's table, derived via immunoSEQ multiplex PCR, lists solely in-frame clones and lacks some. In the table there are some 140,000 clones, approximately 90% of which are singletons. Sequencing was carried out using PBMCs. The receptor set was obtained from a woman in her 30s in good health and CMV-seronegative. CDR3s include the opening cysteine and the closing phenylalanine or tryptophan. Each record gives: CDR3 length, J gene, D gene, V gene, clone size, CDR3 protein, CDR3 DNA. A D gene is named only where the DNA matches it firmly. Clone size appears in some rows only: once, few, many, or a class for an expanded clone.

15	TRBJ1-2	TRBD1	TRBV19	once	CASSPPGQKFYGYTF	TGTGCCAGTAGTCCCCCGGGACAGAAATTCTATGGCTACACCTTC
14	TRBJ2-5	TRBD2	TRBV30	.	CAWSLGTSGGAQYF	TGTGCCTGGAGTTTGGGGACTAGCGGCGGGGCCCAGTACTTC
14	TRBJ2-2	.	TRBV19	.	CASSIYSYTGELFF	TGTGCCAGTAGTATATACAGTTACACCGGGGAGCTGTTTTTT
13	TRBJ1-2	.	TRBV6-6	.	CASGGGDSYGYTF	TGTGCCAGCGGGGGGGGAGATAGCTATGGCTACACCTTC
14	TRBJ2-1	.	TRBV11-3	.	CASSLLSVPNEQFF	TGTGCCAGCAGCTTATTAAGCGTACCCAATGAGCAGTTCTTC
14	TRBJ2-1	TRBD1	TRBV7-9	.	CASSDGTVGNEQFF	TGTGCCAGCAGCGACGGGACAGTCGGGAATGAGCAGTTCTTC
15	TRBJ1-4	TRBD1	TRBV7-9	.	CASSSGQATNEKLFF	TGTGCCAGCAGCTCAGGACAGGCAACTAATGAAAAACTGTTTTTT
14	TRBJ2-7	TRBD2	TRBV28	.	CASSLAGGPYEQYF	TGTGCCAGCAGTTTGGCGGGAGGGCCCTACGAGCAGTACTTC
17	TRBJ1-4	TRBD1	TRBV7-9	.	CASSATGTGGGYEKLFF	TGTGCCAGCAGCGCGACCGGGACAGGGGGAGGATATGAAAAACTGTTTTTT
18	TRBJ1-6	.	TRBV7-8	.	CASSSRVPGTLYNSPLHF	TGTGCCAGCAGCTCTCGGGTCCCCGGGACACTGTATAATTCACCCCTCCACTTT
14	TRBJ1-3	.	TRBV2	.	CAISGPGIGNTIYF	TGTGCCATCTCAGGCCCGGGAATTGGAAACACCATATATTTT
15	TRBJ2-4	.	TRBV5-1	.	CASRKDRSRGNIQYF	TGCGCCAGCCGGAAAGACAGATCCAGGGGAAACATTCAGTACTTC
16	TRBJ2-1	TRBD1	TRBV27	.	CASKDVLSGGENEQFF	TGTGCCAGCAAGGATGTACTATCAGGGGGCGAAAATGAGCAGTTCTTC
17	TRBJ2-1	TRBD2	TRBV5-1	.	CASSLAGLAGAYNEQFF	TGCGCCAGCAGCTTGGCTGGACTAGCGGGAGCCTACAATGAGCAGTTCTTC
16	TRBJ2-1	.	TRBV6-1	.	CASSESTGVIYNEQFF	TGTGCCAGCAGTGAATCCACGGGGGTCATTTACAATGAGCAGTTCTTC
12	TRBJ1-2	.	TRBV10-3	.	CAISTISDGYTF	TGTGCCATCAGCACCATCTCGGATGGCTACACCTTC